The entry below describes one TCR beta chain. Its antigen is unknown. The sample comes from a study of pediatric ulcerative colitis. Study-wide context: Most patients had pancolitis, and two had left-sided colitis.

Regarding the study as a whole: Clonal expansions reduced rectal repertoire diversity in acute severe colitis. Compared with controls, ulcerative colitis showed greater blood-rectum clone sharing.

Samples were sequenced at Survey level, maximum 500,000 reads. The method was immunoSEQ multiplex PCR; TCRdb's version includes in-frame clones alone and lacks a portion of them. This table has about 64,000 clones, about three quarters appearing once. The TCR was taken from a boy younger than 18 with moderate ulcerative colitis. The specimen was blood.

The CDR3 is CASSLGSVNTEAFF. The CDR3 nucleotides read TGTGCCAGCAGCTTGGGAAGTGTGAACACTGAAGCTTTCTTT. The chain carries TRBV7-2 and TRBJ1-1; no reliable D call. Between the trimmed V and J ends, which lost 3 bases and 0 bases, there was a span of 8 bases. The CDR3 sequence is 14 residues long. The germline V gene has CDR1 SGHTA and CDR2 FQGNSA.